This T cell receptor (beta chain) came from a study of breast tumors, draining lymph nodes, adjacent tissues. Samples came from axillary lymph nodes draining the breast cancer. Ten or more counts support this clonotype. The CDR3 has 13 amino acids. Trimming took 1 base from V and 3 from J, leaving 6 bases between them. CDR1 is SEHNR and CDR2 is FQNEAQ in the germline V gene (reference sequence). MiXCR, run by TCRdb on the multiplex PCR reads, gives a single entry per CDR3 protein. The table has tens of thousands of distinct CDR3 sequences, roughly a fifth seen once. The sample was axillary lymph node tissue. This TCR derives from a female donor with breast cancer. Some clones in this sample may be carry-over from other donors' samples. V is TRBV7-9 and J is TRBJ1-2, with D possibly being TRBD1 (5 bases). The CDR3 is CASSLGGDYGYTF. The CDR3, as DNA: TGTGCCAGCAGCTTAGGGGGCGACTATGGCTACACCTTC.